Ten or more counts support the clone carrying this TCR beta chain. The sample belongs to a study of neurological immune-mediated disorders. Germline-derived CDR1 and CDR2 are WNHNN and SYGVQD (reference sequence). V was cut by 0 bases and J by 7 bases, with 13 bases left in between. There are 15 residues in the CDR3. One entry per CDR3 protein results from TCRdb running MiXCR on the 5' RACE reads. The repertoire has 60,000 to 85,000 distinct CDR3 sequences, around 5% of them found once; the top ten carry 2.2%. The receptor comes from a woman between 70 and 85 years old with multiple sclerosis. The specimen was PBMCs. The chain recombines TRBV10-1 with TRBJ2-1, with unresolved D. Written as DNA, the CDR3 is TGCGCCAGCAGTGAGTCGAATTCGGCAGCGAATGAGCAGTTCTTC. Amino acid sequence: CASSESNSAANEQFF.